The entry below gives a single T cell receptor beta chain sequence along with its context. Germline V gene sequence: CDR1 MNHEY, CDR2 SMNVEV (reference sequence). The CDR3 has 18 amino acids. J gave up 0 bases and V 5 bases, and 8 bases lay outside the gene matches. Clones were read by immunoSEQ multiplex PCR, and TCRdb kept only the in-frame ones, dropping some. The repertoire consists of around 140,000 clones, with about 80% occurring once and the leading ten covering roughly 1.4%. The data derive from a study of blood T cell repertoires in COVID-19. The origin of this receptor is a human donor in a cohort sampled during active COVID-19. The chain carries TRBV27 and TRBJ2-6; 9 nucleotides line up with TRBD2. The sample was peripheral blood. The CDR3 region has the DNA TGTGCCAGCAGTCCCTCCCTAGCGGGAAGCTCTGGGGCCAACGTCCTGACTTTC. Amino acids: CASSPSLAGSSGANVLTF.